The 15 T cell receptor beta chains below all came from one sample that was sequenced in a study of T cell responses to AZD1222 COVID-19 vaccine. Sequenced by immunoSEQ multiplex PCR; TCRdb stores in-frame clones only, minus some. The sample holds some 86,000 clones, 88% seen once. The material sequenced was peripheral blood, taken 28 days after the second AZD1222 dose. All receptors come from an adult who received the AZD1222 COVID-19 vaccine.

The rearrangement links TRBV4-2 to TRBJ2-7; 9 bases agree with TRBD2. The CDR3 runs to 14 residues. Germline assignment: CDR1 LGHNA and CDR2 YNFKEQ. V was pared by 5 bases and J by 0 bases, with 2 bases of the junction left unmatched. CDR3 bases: TGTGCCAGCAGCGGTAGCGGGAGCTCCTACGAGCAGTACTTC. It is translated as CASSGSGSSYEQYF.

CDR3 sequence: CASSQASRSYEQYF. The CDR3 DNA sequence: TGCGCCAGCAGCCAAGCCAGCCGGTCCTACGAGCAGTACTTC. The chain combines TRBV4-1 with TRBJ2-7; unclear D gene. V was cut by 1 base and J by 1 base, with 8 bases left in between. CDR1 and CDR2 (germline): MGHRA, YSYEKL. The CDR3 length is 14 residues.

DNA of the CDR3: TGTGCCAGCAGCCTCCCAACTAATGAAAAACTGTTTTTT. This encodes CASSLPTNEKLFF. The gene calls are TRBV28 and TRBJ1-4; D gene ambiguous. Trimming took 6 bases from V and 0 from J, leaving 5 bases between them. CDR3 length equals 13 residues. Germline-derived CDR1 and CDR2 are MDHEN and SYDVKM.

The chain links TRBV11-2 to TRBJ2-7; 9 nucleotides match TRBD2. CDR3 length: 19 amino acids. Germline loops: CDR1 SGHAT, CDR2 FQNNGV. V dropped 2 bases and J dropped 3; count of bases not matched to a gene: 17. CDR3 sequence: CASSLSPVVEVAGVYEQYF. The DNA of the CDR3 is TGTGCCAGCAGCTTATCCCCCGTTGTGGAGGTAGCGGGAGTCTACGAGCAGTACTTC.

The CDR3 here is CASSPRMQGDYANTGELFF. The CDR3 region has the DNA TGTGCCAGCTCACCACGGATGCAGGGGGACTACGCGAACACCGGGGAGCTGTTTTTT. The rearrangement uses TRBV18 and TRBJ2-2, with D perhaps TRBD1 or TRBD2 (7 bases each). Trimming shortened V by 1 base and J by 0 bases, and 18 bases separated the two germline ends. Germline CDR1 KGHSH, CDR2 LQKENI. The CDR3 is 19 amino acids.

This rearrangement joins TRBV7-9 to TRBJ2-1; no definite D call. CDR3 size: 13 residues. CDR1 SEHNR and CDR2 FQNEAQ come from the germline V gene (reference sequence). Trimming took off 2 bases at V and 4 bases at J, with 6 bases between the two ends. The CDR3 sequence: CASSLNWYNEQFF. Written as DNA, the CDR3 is TGTGCCAGCAGCTTAAACTGGTACAATGAGCAGTTCTTC.

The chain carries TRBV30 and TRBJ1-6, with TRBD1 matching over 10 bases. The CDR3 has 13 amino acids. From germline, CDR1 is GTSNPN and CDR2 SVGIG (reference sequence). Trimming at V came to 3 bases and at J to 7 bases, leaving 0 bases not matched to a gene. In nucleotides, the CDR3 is TGTGCCTGGAGGGGACAGGGGAATTCACCCCTCCACTTT. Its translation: CAWRGQGNSPLHF.

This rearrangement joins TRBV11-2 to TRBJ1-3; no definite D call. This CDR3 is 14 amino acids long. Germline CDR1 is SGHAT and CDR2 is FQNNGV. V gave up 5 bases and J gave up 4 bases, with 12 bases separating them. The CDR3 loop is CASSPQYSGNTIYF. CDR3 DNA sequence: TGTGCCAGCAGCCCGCAATATTCCGGAAACACCATATATTTT.

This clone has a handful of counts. The CDR3 sequence is CASSQDLGLAGATDTQYF. CDR3 bases: TGTGCCAGCAGCCAAGATTTGGGACTAGCGGGGGCCACAGATACGCAGTATTTT. The chain uses TRBV4-2 and TRBJ2-3; TRBD2 matches 14 bases. This CDR3 has 18 residues. Trimming removed 0 bases from V and 2 bases from J; junction bases left unmatched: 4. The germline CDR1 and CDR2 sequences are LGHNA and YNFKEQ.

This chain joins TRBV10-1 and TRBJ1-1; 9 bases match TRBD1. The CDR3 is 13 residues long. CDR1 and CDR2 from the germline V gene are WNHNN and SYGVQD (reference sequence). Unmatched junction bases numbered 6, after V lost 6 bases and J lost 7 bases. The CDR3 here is CASRVDRGREAFF. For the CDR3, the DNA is TGCGCCAGCAGGGTGGACAGGGGCCGTGAAGCTTTCTTT.

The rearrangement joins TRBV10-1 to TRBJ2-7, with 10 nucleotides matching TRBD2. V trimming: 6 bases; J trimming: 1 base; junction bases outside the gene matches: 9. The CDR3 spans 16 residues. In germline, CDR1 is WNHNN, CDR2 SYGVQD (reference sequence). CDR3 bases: TGCGCCAGCAGAAGGTCTAGCGGGAGTGGTTCCTACGAGCAGTACTTC. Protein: CASRRSSGSGSYEQYF.

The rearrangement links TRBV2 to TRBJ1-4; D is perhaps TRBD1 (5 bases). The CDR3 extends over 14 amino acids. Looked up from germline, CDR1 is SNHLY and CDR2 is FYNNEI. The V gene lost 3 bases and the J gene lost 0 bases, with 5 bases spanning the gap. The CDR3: CASSDRATNEKLFF. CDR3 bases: TGTGCCAGCAGTGACAGGGCAACTAATGAAAAACTGTTTTTT. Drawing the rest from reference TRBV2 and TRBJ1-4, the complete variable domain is EPEVTQTPSHQVTQMGQEVILRCVPISNHLYFYWYRQILGQKVEFLVSFYNNEISEKSEIFDDQFSVERPDGSNFTLKIRSTKLEDSAMYFCASSDRATNEKLFFGSGTQLSVL.

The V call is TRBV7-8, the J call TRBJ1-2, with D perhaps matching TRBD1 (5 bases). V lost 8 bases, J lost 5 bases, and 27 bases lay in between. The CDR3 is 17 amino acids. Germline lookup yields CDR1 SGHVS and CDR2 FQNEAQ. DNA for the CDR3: TGTGCCAGCTTCCGAAAGTCCAGGGACGCACCACCTTATGGCTACACCTTC. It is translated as CASFRKSRDAPPYGYTF.

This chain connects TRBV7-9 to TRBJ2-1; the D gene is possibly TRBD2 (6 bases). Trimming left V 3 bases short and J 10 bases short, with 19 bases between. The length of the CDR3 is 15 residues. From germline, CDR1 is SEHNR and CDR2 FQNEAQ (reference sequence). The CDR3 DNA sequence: TGTGCCAGCAGCTTCGACTTCTTTACTAGCAACGAGCAGTTCTTC. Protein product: CASSFDFFTSNEQFF. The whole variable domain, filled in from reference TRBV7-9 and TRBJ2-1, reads DTGVSQNPRHKITKRGQNVTFRCDPISEHNRLYWYRQTLGQGPEFLTYFQNEAQLEKSRLLSDRFSAERPKGSFSTLEIQRTEQGDSAMYLCASSFDFFTSNEQFFGPGTRLTVL.

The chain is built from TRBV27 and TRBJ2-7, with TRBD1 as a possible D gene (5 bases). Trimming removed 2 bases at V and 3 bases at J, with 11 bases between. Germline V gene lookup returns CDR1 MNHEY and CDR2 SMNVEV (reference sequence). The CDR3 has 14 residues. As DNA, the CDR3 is TGTGCCAGCAGTTTAAAAGGGGCCTACTACGAGCAGTACTTC. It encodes CASSLKGAYYEQYF.